This TCR beta chain was retrieved from a study of technical replicates of blood from a handful of donors. Clones were sequenced by immunoSEQ multiplex PCR, and TCRdb holds only the in-frame ones, with some missing. The table includes tens of thousands of clones, 90% to 95% detected once. Trimming took 2 bases from V and 4 from J; bases not matched to a gene: 5. The CDR3 totals 15 residues. Germline CDR1 is SEHNR and CDR2 is FQNEAQ (reference sequence). The source of this sequence is a human donor in good health. The chain joins TRBV7-9 to TRBJ2-1; TRBD2 matches at 7 bases. The sequencing sample was made of T cells isolated from PBMCs. The CDR3 sequence is CASSLQRDGYNEQFF. In DNA, the CDR3 is TGTGCCAGCAGCTTACAGCGGGATGGGTACAATGAGCAGTTCTTC.